This T cell receptor (beta chain) was sequenced for a study of T cell changes during pregnancy in multiple sclerosis. The CDR3 runs to 13 residues. Germline CDR1 reads MNHEY; CDR2 reads SMNVEV (reference sequence). Trimming shortened V by 8 bases and J by 4 bases, and 15 bases separated the two germline ends. Sequencing was performed with immunoSEQ multiplex PCR; in TCRdb, only in-frame clones are kept and a portion is missing. The data contain about 20,000 clones, approximately 91% of them singletons. The receptor's source is a female donor in good health, enrolled as a control in a pregnancy study. This chain connects TRBV27 to TRBJ2-7; tentatively, D is TRBD2 (6 bases). Specimen: CD8+ T cells from peripheral blood mononuclear cells, collected after pregnancy. The CDR3 region is CASGPGESYEQYF. The CDR3 nucleotides are TGTGCCAGCGGCCCGGGAGAAAGTTACGAGCAGTACTTC.